The entry that follows covers one T cell receptor (beta chain) sequence. The record originates from a study of blood T cell repertoires in COVID-19. Across the study: The origin of the acute and convalescent COVID-19 samples was the United States, Italy and Spain. T cells, B-cell-depleted T cells, or PBMCs provided the cDNA or gDNA that served as material.

This table comes from immunoSEQ multiplex PCR, and its TCRdb copy is limited to in-frame clones, with some not included. Of under 80,000 clones listed, approximately 90% are singletons. The sequenced sample consisted of peripheral blood. The TCR comes from a man between 65 and 79 years old with active or convalescent COVID-19.

The CDR3 sequence: CASSPGGAGYEQYF. The CDR3 DNA is TGTGCCAGCAGCCCGGGGGGGGCGGGGTACGAGCAGTACTTC. The rearrangement uses TRBV13 and TRBJ2-7; 8 nucleotides match TRBD2. In germline, CDR1 is PRHDT, CDR2 FYEKMQ (reference sequence). V dropped 5 bases and J dropped 4; count of bases not matched to a gene: 7. The CDR3 length is 14 residues.